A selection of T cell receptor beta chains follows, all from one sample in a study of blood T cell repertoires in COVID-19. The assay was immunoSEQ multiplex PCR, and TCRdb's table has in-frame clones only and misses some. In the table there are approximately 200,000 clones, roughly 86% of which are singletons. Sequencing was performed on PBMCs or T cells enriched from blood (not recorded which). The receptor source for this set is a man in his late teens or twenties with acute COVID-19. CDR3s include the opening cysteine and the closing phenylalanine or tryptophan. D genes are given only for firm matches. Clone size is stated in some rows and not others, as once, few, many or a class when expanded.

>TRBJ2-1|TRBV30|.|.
CAWSERERDEQFF
TGTGCCTGGAGTGAGAGGGAGAGGGATGAGCAGTTCTTC
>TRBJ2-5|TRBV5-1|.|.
CASSLSGETQYF
TGCGCCAGCAGCTTGTCGGGAGAGACCCAGTACTTC
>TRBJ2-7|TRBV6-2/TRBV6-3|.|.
CASSYSSRYEQYF
TGTGCCAGCAGTTACTCGAGCCGGTACGAGCAGTACTTC
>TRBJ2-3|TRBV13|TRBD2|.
CASSTSGLVKTDTQYF
TGTGCCAGCAGCACCTCTGGACTAGTGAAAACAGATACGCAGTATTTT
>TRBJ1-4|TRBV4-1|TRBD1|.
CASTGQTDEKLFF
TGCGCCAGCACGGGACAGACTGATGAAAAACTGTTTTTT
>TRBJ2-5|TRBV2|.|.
CGGGGRKEETQYF
TGTGGAGGGGGCGGGAGGAAGGAAGAGACCCAGTACTTC
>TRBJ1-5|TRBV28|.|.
CASSLGVNANQPQHF
TGTGCCAGCAGCTTGGGAGTAAACGCCAATCAGCCCCAGCATTTT
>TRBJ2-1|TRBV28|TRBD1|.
CASSSSGTGKNEQFF
TGTGCCAGCAGTTCCTCCGGGACAGGGAAAAATGAGCAGTTCTTC
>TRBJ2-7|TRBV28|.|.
CASSLFGGYEQYF
TGTGCCAGCAGTTTATTTGGCGGCTACGAGCAGTACTTC
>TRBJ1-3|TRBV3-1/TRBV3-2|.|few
CATGEGNTIYF
TGTGCCACCGGGGAGGGAAACACCATATATTTT
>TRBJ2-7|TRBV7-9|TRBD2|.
CASSSSGRAYEQYF
TGTGCCAGCAGCTCCAGCGGGAGGGCCTACGAGCAGTACTTC
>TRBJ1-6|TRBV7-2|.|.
CASSSQGVLHNSPLHF
TGTGCCAGCAGCTCACAAGGGGTATTACATAATTCACCCCTCCACTTT
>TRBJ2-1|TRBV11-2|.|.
CANSLGSTYNEQFF
TGTGCCAACTCCCTTGGGAGCACCTACAATGAGCAGTTCTTC
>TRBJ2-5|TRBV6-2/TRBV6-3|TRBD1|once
CASSDDRGRETQYF
TGTGCCAGCAGTGATGACAGGGGCCGAGAGACCCAGTACTTC
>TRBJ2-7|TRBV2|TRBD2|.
CASSVLASGTYEQYF
TGTGCCAGCAGTGTTCTGGCTAGCGGGACCTACGAGCAGTACTTC
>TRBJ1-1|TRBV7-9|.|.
CASSTSSGTKAFF
TGTGCCAGCAGCACGAGTTCAGGGACTAAAGCTTTCTTT
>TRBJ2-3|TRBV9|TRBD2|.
CASSVSGTRGAEDTQYF
TGTGCCAGCAGCGTTTCCGGGACTAGAGGGGCGGAAGATACGCAGTATTTT
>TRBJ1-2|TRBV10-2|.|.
CASSESATYGYTF
TGCGCCAGCAGTGAGTCAGCGACGTATGGCTACACCTTC
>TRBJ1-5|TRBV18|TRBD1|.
CASSPPGTGGNQPQHF
TGTGCCAGCTCACCTCCCGGGACAGGGGGCAATCAGCCCCAGCATTTT
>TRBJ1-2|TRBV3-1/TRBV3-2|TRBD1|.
CASHPTGGVDGYTF
TGTGCCAGCCACCCTACAGGGGGCGTAGATGGCTACACCTTC
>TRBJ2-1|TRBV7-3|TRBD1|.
CASSPGQALNEQFF
TGTGCCAGCAGCCCGGGACAGGCATTGAATGAGCAGTTCTTC
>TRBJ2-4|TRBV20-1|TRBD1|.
CSAGTGGIQYF
TGCAGTGCTGGGACAGGGGGCATTCAGTACTTC
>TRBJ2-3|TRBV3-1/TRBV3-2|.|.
CASSQGRDTQYF
TGTGCCAGCAGCCAAGGGCGGGATACGCAGTATTTT
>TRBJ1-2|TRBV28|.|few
CASRQFYGYTF
TGTGCCAGCAGACAGTTCTATGGCTACACCTTC
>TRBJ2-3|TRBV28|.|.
CASSFSGNAQYF
TGTGCCAGCAGTTTCTCAGGGAACGCGCAGTATTTT
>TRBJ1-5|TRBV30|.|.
CAWSEQGNQPQHF
TGTGCCTGGAGTGAGCAGGGCAATCAGCCCCAGCATTTT
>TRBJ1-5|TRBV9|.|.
CASSEEGGTGPQHF
TGTGCCAGCAGCGAGGAGGGGGGGACCGGTCCCCAGCATTTT
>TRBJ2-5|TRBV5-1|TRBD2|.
CASSPRLAGGPDETQYF
TGCGCCAGCAGCCCTAGACTAGCGGGAGGGCCGGATGAGACCCAGTACTTC
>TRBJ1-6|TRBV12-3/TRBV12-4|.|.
CASSTGNSPLHF
TGTGCCAGCAGCACAGGGAATTCACCCCTCCACTTT
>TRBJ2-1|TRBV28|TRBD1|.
CASTPGTGTYNEQFF
TGTGCCAGCACCCCGGGGACAGGGACCTACAATGAGCAGTTCTTC
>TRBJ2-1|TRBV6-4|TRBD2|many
CASSLTSGRASEQFF
TGTGCCAGCAGCCTTACTAGCGGGAGGGCCAGTGAGCAGTTCTTC
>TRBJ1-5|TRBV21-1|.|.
CASSNSTPGTRHQPQHF
TGTGCCAGCAGCAACTCCACCCCCGGGACACGGCATCAGCCCCAGCATTTT
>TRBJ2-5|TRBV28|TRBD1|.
CASRRDRGGPRETQYF
TGTGCCAGCAGACGGGACAGGGGGGGACCTCGAGAGACCCAGTACTTC
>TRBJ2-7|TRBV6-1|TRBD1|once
CASSEDRGYEQYF
TGTGCCAGCAGTGAAGACAGGGGATACGAGCAGTACTTC
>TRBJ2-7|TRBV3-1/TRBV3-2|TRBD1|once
CALWGQGPTYEQYF
TGTGCCCTCTGGGGACAGGGACCCACCTACGAGCAGTACTTC